This T cell receptor beta chain was sequenced for a study of T cell responses to AZD1222 COVID-19 vaccine. Study conclusions and caveats: Receipt of two AZD1222 doses was followed by a rise in Spike-specific TCR breadth and depth. Along spike, vaccine-associated CD4 TCRs were found throughout, with dominance at 160-218 and 743-854.

Sequenced by immunoSEQ multiplex PCR; TCRdb stores in-frame clones only, minus some. The data show about 180,000 clones, about nine tenths seen once. Germline CDR1 is SGDLS and CDR2 is YYNGEE. The junction had 10 bases not matched to a gene; V was cut back by 7 bases and J by 1 base. The CDR3 contains 15 residues. In the case of this clone: Its target is not known.

The V call is TRBV9, the J call TRBJ1-2; TRBD1 matches at 7 bases. The material was peripheral blood, obtained on day 0 of AZD1222 vaccination. The sequence derives from an adult in good health. The CDR3 sequence is CASSANRGNNYGYTF. In DNA, the CDR3 is TGTGCCAGCTCTGCTAACAGGGGAAATAACTATGGCTACACCTTC.